This TCR beta chain appears in the sequencing data of a study of control samples from healthy donors and cancer patients. This CDR3 is built from 11 residues. In germline, CDR1 is LNHDA, CDR2 SQIVND (reference sequence). Trimming took 5 bases from V and 3 from J, leaving 1 base between them. The repertoire was sequenced with immunoSEQ multiplex PCR; TCRdb's copy has only in-frame clones and lacks some. The repertoire holds roughly 200,000 clones, 91% seen once, with less than 2% in the top ten. The J gene is TRBJ2-2, the V gene TRBV19; D is unresolved. The receptor was isolated from a man younger than 40 in good health. Sample: blood. This chain's CDR3 is CASSYTGELFF. CDR3 nucleotides: TGTGCCAGTAGTTACACCGGGGAGCTGTTTTTT.